Following are 23 T cell receptor beta chains from one sample sequenced in a study of T cells in Graves' hyperthyroidism and ophthalmopathy. Amplified regions were TCR beta CDR3 sequences from RNA transcripts. During a first-round RT-PCR of the TCR CDR3, the HTBI primer set was used. TCRdb reprocessed the multiplex PCR reads via MiXCR and lists one record per CDR3 protein. This table has hundreds of thousands of distinct CDR3 sequences, about 14% appearing once. The sample comprised blood. The receptors were gathered from a woman between 18 and 29 years old with Graves' hyperthyroidism.

Many counts were recorded for this clonotype. V usage is TRBV7-8 and J usage is TRBJ2-5; D is ambiguous. Deletions cut 5 bases from V and 3 bases from J, with 28 bases between. The CDR3 loop spans 19 amino acids. In germline, CDR1 is SGHVS, CDR2 FQNEAQ. DNA of the CDR3: TGTGCCAGCAGCAAAAGGCGCTTGGATTCTTACGCCAAAGAAGAGACCCAGTACTTC. Translation: CASSKRRLDSYAKEETQYF. The variable domain in full, completed from reference TRBV7-8 and TRBJ2-5, reads GAGVSQSPRYKVAKRGQDVALRCDPISGHVSLFWYQQALGQGPEFLTYFQNEAQLDKSGLPSDRFFAERPEGSVSTLKIQRTQQEDSAVYLCASSKRRLDSYAKEETQYFGPGTRLLVL.

A few counts support this clonotype. The chain combines TRBV14 with TRBJ1-6; D unresolved. The germline CDR1 and CDR2 sequences are SGHDN and FVKESK. Trimming left V 2 bases short and J 5 bases short, with 19 bases between. The CDR3 is 18 residues long. The CDR3 sequence: CASSQNLGAKGHNSPLHF. The CDR3, as DNA: TGTGCCAGCAGCCAAAATCTGGGAGCAAAGGGCCATAATTCACCCCTCCACTTT. Based on the CDR3 plus reference TRBV14 and TRBJ1-6, the full variable domain is EAGVTQFPSHSVIEKGQTVTLRCDPISGHDNLYWYRRVMGKEIKFLLHFVKESKQDESGMPNNRFLAERTGGTYSTLKVQPAELEDSGVYFCASSQNLGAKGHNSPLHFGNGTRLTVT.

There are a few counts of this clonotype. The chain uses TRBV18 and TRBJ1-5; D is unclear. In germline, CDR1 is KGHSH, CDR2 LQKENI. CDR3 size: 16 residues. V was clipped by 3 bases and J by 1 base, with 13 bases between them. Here the CDR3 reads CASSPPVGKSNQPQHF. In DNA form, the CDR3 reads TGTGCCAGCTCACCCCCCGTGGGTAAGAGCAATCAGCCCCAGCATTTT.

This chain joins TRBV5-8 and TRBJ2-1; 10 nucleotides agree with TRBD2. Trimming removed 2 bases from V and 8 bases from J; junction bases left unmatched: 7. Germline V gene lookup returns CDR1 SGHTS and CDR2 YDEGEE. This CDR3 has 15 residues. The CDR3 reads CASSLSSGSSHEQFF. The CDR3 DNA reads as TGTGCCAGCAGCTTATCTAGCGGGAGTTCGCATGAGCAGTTCTTC.

The sample holds many counts of this clonotype. This rearrangement joins TRBV7-2 to TRBJ2-3, with D tentatively TRBD2 (6 bases). V was trimmed by 1 base and J by 0 bases, leaving 26 bases between them. The CDR3 is 21 amino acids. CDR1 is SGHTA and CDR2 is FQGNSA in the germline V gene. The chain's CDR3 is CASSLVVLSSASRRSTDTQYF. CDR3 nucleotide sequence: TGTGCCAGCAGCTTAGTAGTTTTGTCTAGCGCCTCCCGCAGAAGCACAGATACGCAGTATTTT.

This clonotype was found a few times. The chain couples TRBV6-5 to TRBJ2-2; D not certain. The V end lost 2 bases, the J end lost 1 base, and 11 bases lay between the germline ends. Germline assignment: CDR1 MNHEY and CDR2 SVGAGI. The CDR3 contains 16 residues. The CDR3 nucleotides read TGTGCCAGCAGTTACGAAGGTACTTGGAACACCGGGGAGCTGTTTTTT. The encoded protein is CASSYEGTWNTGELFF.

V usage is TRBV5-6 and J usage is TRBJ1-1, with 8 positions matching TRBD1. The junction had 5 bases not matched to a gene; V was cut back by 4 bases and J by 0 bases. Germline assignment: CDR1 SGHDT and CDR2 YYEEEE. CDR3 size: 15 residues. DNA for the CDR3: TGTGCCAGCAGCCCACGGGGACAGGTGAACACTGAAGCTTTCTTT. Translating it yields CASSPRGQVNTEAFF.

This clonotype was seen at least ten times. The V call is TRBV11-2, the J call TRBJ2-7; D ambiguous. This CDR3 spans 14 amino acids. Germline V gives CDR1 SGHAT, CDR2 FQNNGV. V gave up 3 bases and J gave up 0 bases, with 9 bases separating them. CDR3: CASSFATYSYEQYF. CDR3 nucleotides: TGTGCCAGCAGCTTTGCCACTTACTCCTACGAGCAGTACTTC. Using reference TRBV11-2 and TRBJ2-7 for the parts outside the CDR3, the full variable domain is EAGVAQSPRYKIIEKRQSVAFWCNPISGHATLYWYQQILGQGPKLLIQFQNNGVVDDSQLPKDRFSAERLKGVDSTLKIQPAKLEDSAVYLCASSFATYSYEQYFGPGTRLTVT.

At least ten counts were recorded for this clonotype. J is TRBJ2-3 and V is TRBV27, with TRBD1 identical over 7 bases. The CDR3 spans 16 residues. V gave up 5 bases and J gave up 2 bases; unmatched junction bases: 10. CDR1 is MNHEY and CDR2 is SMNVEV in the germline V gene (reference sequence). The CDR3 here is CASSPMTGKSTDTQYF. The DNA for the CDR3 is TGTGCCAGCAGTCCAATGACAGGGAAGTCCACAGATACGCAGTATTTT.

This clonotype was counted many times. The chain combines TRBV20-1 with TRBJ2-7; TRBD1 might be the D (5 bases). The length of the CDR3 is 14 residues. CDR1 and CDR2 (germline): DFQATT, SNEGSKA (reference sequence). The V and J ends lost 4 bases and 2 bases respectively, with 15 bases between them. In DNA form, the CDR3 reads TGCAGTGCTAAACGCGACAGCCGAGCCTACGAGCAGTACTTC. This translates into CSAKRDSRAYEQYF.

The sample holds many counts of this clonotype. The rearrangement joins TRBV18 to TRBJ1-1; TRBD1 matches at 8 bases. V lost 6 bases, J lost 4 bases, and 7 bases stayed unmatched. There are 14 residues in the CDR3. In germline, CDR1 is KGHSH, CDR2 LQKENI. This CDR3 reads CASSTDRASTEAFF. The CDR3 DNA sequence: TGTGCCAGCTCTACGGACAGGGCGAGCACTGAAGCTTTCTTT. Looking up the rest from reference TRBV18 and TRBJ1-1 gives the full variable domain: NAGVMQNPRHLVRRRGQEARLRCSPMKGHSHVYWYRQLPEEGLKFMVYLQKENIIDESGMPKERFSAEFPKEGPSILRIQQVVRGDSAAYFCASSTDRASTEAFFGQGTRLTVV.

There are many counts of this clonotype. CDR3: CASSTWDGDVYEQYF. The CDR3 nucleotides read TGTGCCAGCAGCACATGGGACGGGGACGTGTACGAGCAGTACTTC. The chain carries TRBV11-2 and TRBJ2-7; possibly TRBD1 or TRBD2 for D (5 bases each). The CDR3 has 15 residues. The germline gives CDR1 SGHAT, CDR2 FQNNGV. V lost 5 bases and J 4 bases, leaving 18 bases between the germline ends.

This clonotype was seen once. The rearrangement joins TRBV3-1 to TRBJ2-5; D assignment may be TRBD1 or TRBD2 (6 bases each). The J call may not be correct, given that the DNA end is closer to TRBJ2-7. CDR1 and CDR2 (germline): LGHDT, YNNKEL (reference sequence). The CDR3 length is 17 residues. CDR3 protein: CASSQVGGRGGKDEQYF. CDR3 nucleotide sequence: TGTGCCAGCAGCCAAGTAGGGGGTCGGGGCGGGAAAGACGAGCAGTACTTC.

The sample holds many counts of this clonotype. The chain employs TRBV13 and TRBJ2-7, with a tentative D call TRBD2 (5 bases). The CDR3 covers 16 residues. Germline V gene lookup returns CDR1 PRHDT and CDR2 FYEKMQ (reference sequence). V was pared by 2 bases and J by 2 bases, with 16 bases between. Written as DNA, the CDR3 is TGTGCCAGCAGCTTACGCGGACTCACCCTTCCCTACGAGCAGTACTTC. Translated: CASSLRGLTLPYEQYF.

The chain uses TRBV27 and TRBJ2-2; 8 bases align to TRBD2. The CDR3 extends over 15 amino acids. The junction had 7 bases not matched to a gene; V was cut back by 6 bases and J by 4 bases. Germline lookup yields CDR1 MNHEY and CDR2 SMNVEV (reference sequence). CDR3 DNA: TGTGCCAGCAGCCCACTAGCGGCCAGCACCGGGGAGCTGTTTTTT. This gives the protein CASSPLAASTGELFF.

The V call is TRBV20-1, the J call TRBJ2-2; 11 bases are a match to TRBD2. From germline, CDR1 is DFQATT and CDR2 SNEGSKA (reference sequence). J gave up 1 base and V 6 bases, and 4 bases lay outside the gene matches. The length of the CDR3 is 15 residues. The CDR3 spells CSARLAGRNTGELFF. The CDR3, as DNA: TGCAGTGCCAGACTAGCGGGACGGAACACCGGGGAGCTGTTTTTT.

This clonotype was seen at least ten times. The chain links TRBV30 to TRBJ2-1; D not resolved. Germline V gives CDR1 GTSNPN, CDR2 SVGIG (reference sequence). Trimming stripped 4 bases from V and 8 bases from J, with 15 bases between. This CDR3 has 13 amino acids. The CDR3 here is CAWTILGIDEQFF. The CDR3 DNA is TGTGCCTGGACCATTTTGGGGATCGATGAGCAGTTCTTC.

Points on this clonotype: This sequence may be a read error, since a much larger clone differs from it by one base. Given the absence of the conserved phenylalanine or tryptophan at the CDR3 end, a read error is likely. This rearrangement joins TRBV7-8 to TRBJ1-6; D remains unclear. CDR1 and CDR2 (germline): SGHVS, FQNEAQ. The CDR3 sequence is 16 residues long. V lost 2 bases, J lost 3 bases, and 11 bases lay in between. The CDR3 loop is CASSLNSGLYNSPLHL. The DNA of the CDR3 is TGTGCCAGCAGCTTAAATTCAGGTCTCTATAATTCACCCCTCCACTTA.

This clonotype was detected many times. V is TRBV18 and J is TRBJ1-4, with 8 bases identical to TRBD1. The length of the CDR3 is 14 residues. V shed 0 bases and J 10 bases; nucleotides not matched to a gene: 4. Germline V gene sequence: CDR1 KGHSH, CDR2 LQKENI. The CDR3 loop reads CASSPPGQEGKLFF. In DNA, the CDR3 is TGTGCCAGCTCACCACCGGGACAGGAAGGAAAACTGTTTTTT.

With respect to this clonotype: This likely stems from a read error, as it lies one base from a far larger clone. Since no conserved phenylalanine or tryptophan closes the CDR3, a read error is the likely cause. V and J are TRBV18 and TRBJ1-1; possible D gene TRBD1, 5 bases. The V gene's germline CDR1 is KGHSH and CDR2 LQKENI. This CDR3 is 13 amino acids long. V lost 4 bases to trimming and J lost 1 base, with 7 bases between them. In DNA, the CDR3 is TGTGCCAGCTCACAAGGGGCGAACACTGAAGCTTTCTCT. Amino acid sequence: CASSQGANTEAFS.

This clonotype was counted many times. This chain joins TRBV7-8 and TRBJ2-1, with D perhaps assigned TRBD1 or TRBD2 (6 bases each). The CDR3 sequence is 16 residues long. Trimming shortened V by 7 bases and J by 4 bases, and 20 bases separated the two germline ends. In germline, CDR1 is SGHVS, CDR2 FQNEAQ. The CDR3 spells CASTPTRGQGYNEQFF. The CDR3 nucleotides are TGTGCCAGCACGCCGACCCGGGGGCAGGGGTACAATGAGCAGTTCTTC. Full variable domain (remainder filled in from reference TRBV7-8 and TRBJ2-1): GAGVSQSPRYKVAKRGQDVALRCDPISGHVSLFWYQQALGQGPEFLTYFQNEAQLDKSGLPSDRFFAERPEGSVSTLKIQRTQQEDSAVYLCASTPTRGQGYNEQFFGPGTRLTVL.

This clonotype has ten or more counts. The rearrangement joins TRBV7-2 to TRBJ1-2; 7 bases line up with TRBD1. There are 15 residues in the CDR3. Germline lookup yields CDR1 SGHTA and CDR2 FQGNSA. Trimming took 1 base from V and 1 from J; bases not matched to a gene: 3. The CDR3: CASSLGGTDNYGYTF. The CDR3 coding sequence is TGTGCCAGCAGCTTAGGCGGGACAGATAACTATGGCTACACCTTC.

The V gene is TRBV20-1, the J gene TRBJ1-3; TRBD1 matches at 7 bases. The CDR3 consists of 17 residues. V lost 4 bases, J lost 0 bases, and 12 bases stayed unmatched. The germline V gene has CDR1 DFQATT and CDR2 SNEGSKA (reference sequence). CDR3 region: CSAKDPGDRDSGNTIYF. The CDR3, as DNA: TGCAGTGCTAAGGACCCGGGAGACAGGGACTCTGGAAACACCATATATTTT.